These 21 T cell receptor beta chains came from one sample sequenced in a study of T cell repertoires in aging, cancer and after chemotherapy. Peripheral blood genomic DNA, not sorted cells or RNA, was the template. TRB rearrangements spanning V, D and J were amplified using mixed TRB-A/B primers. TCRdb analysed the multiplex PCR reads with MiXCR anew, one entry per CDR3 protein. The top ten clones hold about 7% of a sample with around 13,000 distinct CDR3 sequences, 35% to 45% of them seen once. The sample comprised blood. All receptors come from a human donor in good health. The donor label of this sample is uncertain.

This clonotype is medium-sized by share. The gene calls are TRBV30 and TRBJ1-2; no definite D call. The CDR3 totals 13 residues. V gave up 3 bases and J gave up 2 bases, with 10 bases separating them. CDR1 GTSNPN and CDR2 SVGIG come from the germline V gene (reference sequence). The CDR3 region is CAWSPGGNYGYTF. Written as DNA, the CDR3 is TGTGCCTGGAGCCCTGGCGGGAACTATGGCTACACCTTC.

This clonotype was counted only a few times. The J gene is TRBJ2-1, the V gene TRBV6-4; D unclear. V was clipped by 3 bases and J by 5 bases, with 8 bases between them. CDR1 is MRHNA, CDR2 SNTAGT, per germline. This CDR3 is built from 13 residues. CDR3 coding DNA: TGTGCCAGCAGTGAGGAAGGACACAATGAGCAGTTCTTC. Its protein product is CASSEEGHNEQFF.

The chain recombines TRBV13 with TRBJ2-5; D may correspond to TRBD1 or TRBD2 (5 bases each). Trimming cost V 5 bases and J 3 bases, with 19 bases left between them. Germline loops: CDR1 PRHDT, CDR2 FYEKMQ (reference sequence). The CDR3 consists of 16 residues. CDR3 sequence (DNA): TGTGCCAGCAGCCGGGACCTAGGGACGGTAAAAGAGACCCAGTACTTC. This gives the protein CASSRDLGTVKETQYF.

V is TRBV30 and J is TRBJ2-7, with TRBD2 matching 12 bases. With V trimmed by 2 bases and J by 3 bases, 5 bases remained unmatched. Germline V CDR1 and CDR2: GTSNPN, SVGIG (reference sequence). The CDR3 is 15 amino acids. CDR3 DNA: TGTGCCTGGAGTTTAGGACTAGCGGGGAACTACGAGCAGTACTTC. It codes for CAWSLGLAGNYEQYF. Complete variable domain (other parts from reference TRBV30 and TRBJ2-7): SQTIHQWPATLVQPVGSPLSLECTVEGTSNPNLYWYRQAAGRGLQLLFYSVGIGQISSEVPQNLSASRPQDRQFILSSKKLLLSDSGFYLCAWSLGLAGNYEQYFGPGTRLTVT.

This clonotype was detected a few times. The gene calls are TRBV18 and TRBJ2-1; 9 bases agree with TRBD2. Unmatched junction bases numbered 6, after V lost 3 bases and J lost 3 bases. CDR1 is KGHSH, CDR2 LQKENI, per germline. The CDR3 contains 16 residues. The CDR3 bases are TGTGCCAGCTCACCCTCAGGTAGCGGGAGCTACAATGAGCAGTTCTTC. Residues: CASSPSGSGSYNEQFF.

As to this clonotype: The junction and the germline gene differ at one end; a read error may be behind it. The CDR3 reads CASSTGLAGGPSTDTQNF. Written as DNA, the CDR3 is TGCGCCAGCAGCACCGGACTAGCGGGGGGGCCTAGCACAGATACGCAGAATTTT. J is TRBJ2-3 and V is TRBV5-1; 15 nucleotides line up with TRBD2. The CDR3 loop spans 18 amino acids. Germline V gives CDR1 SGHRS, CDR2 YFSETQ.

The chain's CDR3 is CATSRDPRGRSGNTIYF. CDR3 nucleotides: TGTGCCACCAGCAGAGATCCCCGGGGGAGGAGTGGAAACACCATATATTTT. This chain links TRBV15 with TRBJ1-3, with D tentatively TRBD1 (5 bases). V dropped 0 bases and J dropped 3 bases, with 15 bases sitting between them. Germline-derived CDR1 and CDR2 are LNHNV and YYDKDF (reference sequence). The CDR3 covers 17 residues.

This clonotype appeared a few times. Written as DNA, the CDR3 is TGTGCCAGCTCACCACGGACAGACAATGAGCAGTTCTTC. Its protein is CASSPRTDNEQFF. The chain carries TRBV18 and TRBJ2-1, with D perhaps matching TRBD1 (6 bases). The CDR3 contains 13 residues. CDR1 and CDR2 (germline): KGHSH, LQKENI. V was cut by 1 base and J by 5 bases, with 6 bases left in between.

The CDR3 spells CASSLPGFYEQYF. For the CDR3, the DNA is TGTGCCAGCAGTTTGCCAGGGTTCTACGAGCAGTACTTC. The chain uses TRBV27 and TRBJ2-7; possible D gene TRBD1, 5 bases. This CDR3 region has 13 residues. Germline values: CDR1 MNHEY, CDR2 SMNVEV (reference sequence). V lost 3 bases, J lost 3 bases, and 9 bases lay in between.

This chain connects TRBV27 to TRBJ1-5; D call uncertain. The CDR3 sequence is 15 residues long. The germline gives CDR1 MNHEY, CDR2 SMNVEV (reference sequence). Deletions cut 8 bases from V and 4 bases from J, with 18 bases between. The CDR3 region has the DNA TGTGCCAGCTCACCTTCCGGCCAGGCAAATCAGCCCCAGCATTTT. Its protein is CASSPSGQANQPQHF.

This clonotype is classed as medium-sized. The chain uses TRBV13 and TRBJ2-2, with TRBD2 identical over 7 bases. CDR1 PRHDT and CDR2 FYEKMQ come from the germline V gene (reference sequence). There are 16 residues in the CDR3. The trim removed 1 base at V and 5 bases at J, leaving 7 bases unmatched. The CDR3 is CASSLEEGLTTGELFF. Here the CDR3 DNA reads TGTGCCAGCAGCTTAGAGGAGGGACTAACAACCGGGGAGCTGTTTTTT.

V gene TRBV19 combines with J gene TRBJ2-3; the match to TRBD2 covers 11 bases. The V gene's germline CDR1 is LNHDA and CDR2 SQIVND (reference sequence). The ends lost 1 base at V and 4 bases at J; junction bases unmatched: 4. This CDR3 region has 16 residues. The CDR3 sequence: CASSIGSGGASDTQYF. The CDR3 bases are TGTGCCAGTAGTATAGGTAGCGGGGGGGCTTCAGATACGCAGTATTTT.

The chain joins TRBV19 to TRBJ1-2; D remains ambiguous. Germline values: CDR1 LNHDA, CDR2 SQIVND (reference sequence). Trimming removed 3 bases from V and 6 bases from J, with 8 bases in between. The CDR3 runs 12 residues. The CDR3 DNA follows: TGTGCCAGTAGTATCCTGGACGATGGCTACACCTTC. This sequence encodes CASSILDDGYTF.

The chain links TRBV11-3 to TRBJ1-1; no reliable D call. CDR1 and CDR2 (germline): SGHNT, YENEEA. This CDR3 is 13 amino acids long. Trimming removed 2 bases from V and 8 bases from J, with 12 bases in between. The CDR3 coding sequence is TGTGCCAGCAGCTTAAGGTCCTCCGAGGAAGCTTTCTTT. Protein product: CASSLRSSEEAFF.

There are a few counts of this clonotype. V usage is TRBV6-5 and J usage is TRBJ1-2, with a weak D call TRBD1 (6 bases). The CDR3 runs 14 residues. The germline gives CDR1 MNHEY, CDR2 SVGAGI. V lost 6 bases and J 7 bases, leaving 18 bases between the germline ends. The CDR3 is CASSPQGTTTGYTF. The CDR3 nucleotides are TGTGCCAGCAGCCCTCAGGGGACAACTACTGGCTACACCTTC.

This chain connects TRBV12-3 or TRBV12-4 to TRBJ2-5; tentative D call: TRBD1 (5 bases). Trimming cost V 2 bases and J 4 bases, with 8 bases left between them. CDR3 length: 13 residues. In nucleotides, the CDR3 is TGTGCCAGCAGTTTAACAGGAAGAGAGACCCAGTACTTC. Its protein product is CASSLTGRETQYF.

Only a few counts were recorded for this clonotype. The rearrangement uses TRBV12-3 or TRBV12-4 and TRBJ2-2; D tentatively fits TRBD1 or TRBD2 (5 bases each). The CDR3 extends over 14 amino acids. V shed 1 base and J shed 5 bases, with 8 bases lying between them. Here the CDR3 reads CASSLEGRTGELFF. The CDR3 nucleotides read TGTGCCAGCAGTTTAGAGGGGAGAACCGGGGAGCTGTTTTTT.

This clonotype was seen a few times. The chain couples TRBV6-4 to TRBJ2-3, with unresolved D. Trimming took 0 bases from V and 0 from J, leaving 4 bases between them. This CDR3 region has 14 residues. In germline, CDR1 is MRHNA, CDR2 SNTAGT. CDR3 region: CASSDSTSTDTQYF. CDR3 sequence (DNA): TGTGCCAGCAGTGACTCGACTAGCACAGATACGCAGTATTTT.

V is TRBV6-5 and J is TRBJ1-5; TRBD1 might be the D (6 bases). This CDR3 is built from 15 residues. Per germline, CDR1 MNHEY and CDR2 SVGAGI. Trimming shortened V by 2 bases and J by 0 bases, and 8 bases separated the two germline ends. The CDR3 loop reads CASSYRGFSNQPQHF. The CDR3 DNA follows: TGTGCCAGCAGTTACAGGGGGTTTAGCAATCAGCCCCAGCATTTT.

The chain joins TRBV5-4 to TRBJ2-5; D is unclear. Germline V CDR1 and CDR2: SGHNT, YYREEE (reference sequence). V lost 3 bases to trimming and J lost 2 bases, with 2 bases between them. CDR3 length: 11 residues. Here the CDR3 reads CASSWQETQYF. The DNA for the CDR3 is TGTGCCAGCAGCTGGCAAGAGACCCAGTACTTC. Variable domain in full (rest from reference TRBV5-4 and TRBJ2-5): ETGVTQSPTHLIKTRGQQVTLRCSSQSGHNTVSWYQQALGQGPQFIFQYYREEENGRGNFPPRFSGLQFPNYSSELNVNALELDDSALYLCASSWQETQYFGPGTRLLVL.

The CDR3 nucleotides read TGTGCCAGTAGTCAAGACAGGGTCACAGATACGCAGTATTTT. This sequence encodes CASSQDRVTDTQYF. The V call is TRBV19, the J call TRBJ2-3; 7 bases align to TRBD1. Germline V gene sequence: CDR1 LNHDA, CDR2 SQIVND (reference sequence). This CDR3 is built from 14 residues. Trimming cost V 5 bases and J 2 bases; bases outside gene matches: 4.